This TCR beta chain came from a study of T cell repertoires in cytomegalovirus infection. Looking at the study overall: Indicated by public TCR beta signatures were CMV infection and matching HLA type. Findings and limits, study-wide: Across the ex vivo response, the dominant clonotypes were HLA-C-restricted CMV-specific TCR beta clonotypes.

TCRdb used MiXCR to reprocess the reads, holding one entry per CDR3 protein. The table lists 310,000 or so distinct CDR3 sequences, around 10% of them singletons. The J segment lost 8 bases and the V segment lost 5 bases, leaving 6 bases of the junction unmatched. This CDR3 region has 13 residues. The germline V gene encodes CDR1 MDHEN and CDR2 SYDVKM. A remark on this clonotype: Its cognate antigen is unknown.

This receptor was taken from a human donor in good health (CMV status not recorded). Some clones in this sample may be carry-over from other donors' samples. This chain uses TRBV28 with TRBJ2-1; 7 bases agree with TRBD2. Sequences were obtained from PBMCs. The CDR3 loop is CASSVTSAYEQFF. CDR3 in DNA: TGTGCCAGCAGTGTAACTAGCGCGTATGAGCAGTTCTTC.